This TCR beta chain was identified in a study of tumor-infiltrating lymphocytes in primary liver carcinoma. V lost 6 bases, J lost 1 base, and 19 bases stayed unmatched. Germline V gives CDR1 MDHEN, CDR2 SYDVKM. This CDR3 contains 20 residues. Reverse transcription of roughly 480 ng total RNA with a constant-region primer produced TCR beta cDNA. Sequencing libraries for TCR beta derived from three nested multiplex PCR rounds that used slightly modified ARM-PCR. Researchers ran the first two PCR rounds for around 10 cycles each with TRBV1-TRBV30 forward primers and a C-beta reverse primer. TCRdb itself ran the multiplex PCR reads through MiXCR, one entry per CDR3 protein. The repertoire holds some 50,000 distinct CDR3 sequences, with 65% to 80% as singletons. At least ten counts were recorded for this clonotype. The study co-extracted DNA and RNA from 20-30 mg of unsorted bulk tissue.

The rearrangement joins TRBV28 to TRBJ2-3, with 10 bases fitting TRBD2. The sequence derives from a man between 40 and 49 years old with primary liver carcinoma and hepatitis B virus infection. Sequenced: liver tumor tissue from sampling region 5. Indicated subset: tumor region T5, tumor centre. The CDR3 sequence: CASSALSLAGDILRTDTQYF. In DNA, the CDR3 is TGTGCCAGCAGCGCCCTCTCCCTAGCGGGAGACATTCTTCGCACAGATACGCAGTATTTT.